This TCR beta chain was found in a study of yellow fever vaccine responses in identical twins. Findings and limits, study-wide: Vaccine-induced T cell responses in twins were reportedly observed to appear partly convergent, partly personalized.

One entry per CDR3 protein results from TCRdb running MiXCR on the RT-PCR reads. Of around 7,700 distinct CDR3 sequences in the sample, roughly 84% are singletons; the top ten hold more than 1%. Looked up from germline, CDR1 is MDHEN and CDR2 is SYDVKM. The CDR3 runs to 14 residues. Trimming took 5 bases from V and 5 from J; bases not matched to a gene: 7. As to this clonotype: Antigen: not known.

The specimen was T cells from blood (PBMCs), unsorted or a sorted subset (not recorded which), collected before or after yellow fever vaccination (not recorded which). The clonotype originates from a woman younger than 35 who received the yellow fever vaccine. The chain links TRBV28 to TRBJ2-7; 9 bases agree with TRBD1. The CDR3 coding sequence is TGTGCCAGCAGTACCCGGGACAGGGTCAACGAGCAGTACTTC. It specifies CASSTRDRVNEQYF. Variable domain in full (rest from reference TRBV28 and TRBJ2-7): DVKVTQSSRYLVKRTGEKVFLECVQDMDHENMFWYRQDPGLGLRLIYFSYDVKMKEKGDIPEGYSVSREKKERFSLILESASTNQTSMYLCASSTRDRVNEQYFGPGTRLTVT.